This TCR beta chain was sequenced during a study of long-term antiretroviral therapy in people with HIV. V was clipped by 0 bases and J by 5 bases; unmatched bases: 12. Germline V gives CDR1 SGHDN, CDR2 FVKESK. The CDR3 loop spans 17 amino acids. Worth noting for this clone: What it binds is not known.

The assay used was immunoSEQ (version v3.0), run at survey level. Some clones are missing from TCRdb's copy, which holds only in-frame ones; the method was immunoSEQ multiplex PCR. The repertoire holds under 25,000 clones, with around nine tenths as singletons. Findings and caveats of the study: It was observed that HIV repertoires exhibited narrower CDR3 length ranges than controls.

At least two post-ART and at least one pre-ART PBMC sample were available for each donor. There were no participants with HIV treated outside the United States. The chain combines TRBV14 with TRBJ2-7; 8 bases fit TRBD1. The origin of this receptor is a man aged 55-75 years with HIV. The material was unsorted PBMCs, obtained 0.6 years after starting antiretroviral therapy. This chain's CDR3 is CASSQDLRDRGPHEQYF. The CDR3 nucleotides read TGTGCCAGCAGCCAAGACCTTCGAGACAGGGGCCCCCACGAGCAGTACTTC.